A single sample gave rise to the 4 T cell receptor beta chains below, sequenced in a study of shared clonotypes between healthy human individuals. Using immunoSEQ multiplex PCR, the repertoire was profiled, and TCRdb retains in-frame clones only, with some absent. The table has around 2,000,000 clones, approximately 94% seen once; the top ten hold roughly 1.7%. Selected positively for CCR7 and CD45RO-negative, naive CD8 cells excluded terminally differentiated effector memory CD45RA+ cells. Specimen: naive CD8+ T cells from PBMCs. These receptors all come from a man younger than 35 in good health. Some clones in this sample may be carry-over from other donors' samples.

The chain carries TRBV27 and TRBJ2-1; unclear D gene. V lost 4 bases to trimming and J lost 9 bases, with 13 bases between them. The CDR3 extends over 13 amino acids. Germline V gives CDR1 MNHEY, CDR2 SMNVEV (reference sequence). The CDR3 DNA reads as TGTGCCAGCAGTTCGACCCCCTTCGGTGAGCAGTTCTTC. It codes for CASSSTPFGEQFF.

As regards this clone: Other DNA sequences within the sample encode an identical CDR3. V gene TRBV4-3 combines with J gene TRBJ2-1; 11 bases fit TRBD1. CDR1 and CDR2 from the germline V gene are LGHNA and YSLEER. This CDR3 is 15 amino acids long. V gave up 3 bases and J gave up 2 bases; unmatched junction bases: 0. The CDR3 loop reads CASSQGQGAYNEQFF. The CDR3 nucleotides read TGCGCCAGCAGCCAGGGACAGGGGGCCTACAATGAGCAGTTCTTC.

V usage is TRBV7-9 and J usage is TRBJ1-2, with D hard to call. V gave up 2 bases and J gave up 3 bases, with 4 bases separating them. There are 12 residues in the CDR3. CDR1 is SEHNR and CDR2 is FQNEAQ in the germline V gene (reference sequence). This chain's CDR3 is CASSLSDYGYTF. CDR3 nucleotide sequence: TGTGCCAGCAGCTTAAGTGACTATGGCTACACCTTC.

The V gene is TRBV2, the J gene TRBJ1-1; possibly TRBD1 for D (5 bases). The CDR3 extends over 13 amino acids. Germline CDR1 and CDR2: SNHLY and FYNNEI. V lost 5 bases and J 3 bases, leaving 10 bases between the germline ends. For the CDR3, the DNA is TGTGCCAGCAGTCCCCGAGGGGACACTGAAGCTTTCTTT. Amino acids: CASSPRGDTEAFF.